A selection of T cell receptor beta chains follows, all from one sample in a study of human T cells and chemical hapten exposure. One entry per CDR3 protein results from TCRdb running MiXCR on the RACE reads. The table records fewer than 85,000 distinct CDR3 sequences, over 6.5% of them present only once. Sequencing was done on a sample of whole blood. All receptors come from a female donor in good health. Some clones in this sample may be carry-over from other donors' samples. Both conserved end residues are part of each CDR3. D genes are given only for firm matches. Clone size is stated in some rows and not others, as once, few, many or a class when expanded.

v_gene	d_gene	abundance	j_gene	CDR3nt	CDR3aa
TRBV4-1	-	few	TRBJ1-2	TGCGCCAGCAGCCAAGAAATCACGCCTAACTATGGCTACACCTTC	CASSQEITPNYGYTF
TRBV6-5	-	many	TRBJ2-6	TGTGCCAGCAGTTTTACACCACATCTCTGGGGTGTACGCATAGCCAACGTCCTGACTTTC	CASSFTPHLWGVRIANVLTF
TRBV27	-	many	TRBJ2-3	TGTGCCAGCAGTCCACGCACAGATACGCAGTATTTT	CASSPRTDTQYF
TRBV5-1	-	many	TRBJ2-7	TGCGCCAGCAGCTTCGACCAGGTCAGGGGCTACGAGCAGTACTTC	CASSFDQVRGYEQYF
TRBV20-1	-	many	TRBJ1-3	TGCAGTGCTAGCCAGGGAATAGGAAACACCATATATTTT	CSASQGIGNTIYF
TRBV2	-	many	TRBJ2-4	TGTGCCAGCAGTGAAAATACGAAACAGTACCTAAACATTCAGTACTTC	CASSENTKQYLNIQYF
TRBV15	-	-	TRBJ1-1	TGTGCCACCAGCAGAGATGTCGGAGAGAGGAACACTGAAGCTTTCTTT	CATSRDVGERNTEAFF
TRBV4-3	-	few	TRBJ1-6	TGCGCCAGCAGCCACGAACAGGGTCTCGTGGGGAATTCACCCCTCCACTTT	CASSHEQGLVGNSPLHF
TRBV9	TRBD2	few	TRBJ2-3	TGTGCCAGCAACGGCGGGGGAGAAGAGACAGATACGCAGTATTTT	CASNGGGEETDTQYF
TRBV19	TRBD1	few	TRBJ1-5	TGTGCCAGTCTCTCGTCAGGGGGCGCGTATCAGCCCCAGCATTTT	CASLSSGGAYQPQHF
TRBV7-3	-	-	TRBJ1-1	TGTGCCAGCAGCTTGGGGCCAGTTGAAAGTATGACTGAAGCTTTCTTT	CASSLGPVESMTEAFF
TRBV20-1	TRBD1	-	TRBJ1-1	TGCAGTGCTAGAGATAGGAGACAGGGAAGCACTGAAGCTTTCTTT	CSARDRRQGSTEAFF
TRBV14	-	few	TRBJ2-3	TGTGCCAGCAGCTTTGGGCCCCAGGATAAGTGCACAGATACGCAGTATTTT	CASSFGPQDKCTDTQYF
TRBV10-3	-	-	TRBJ2-1	TGTGCCATCAGTGAGGGGAAGGGGGGGGGAGGCAATGAGCAGTTCTTC	CAISEGKGGGGNEQFF
TRBV28	TRBD1	few	TRBJ1-1	TGTGCCAGCAGTTCTACAGGGGAAATGGGGAACACTGAAGCTTTCTTT	CASSSTGEMGNTEAFF
TRBV4-3	-	-	TRBJ1-6	TGCGCCAGCAGCCAACACGGGGAATTTTCACCCCTCCACTTT	CASSQHGEFSPLHF
TRBV7-8	-	few	TRBJ1-1	TGTGCCAGCAGCTTAGGATTGGACACTGAAGCTTTCTTT	CASSLGLDTEAFF
TRBV2	-	few	TRBJ2-7	TGTGCCAGCAGTGAAGCGCTTACGGCTGGGCAGTACTTC	CASSEALTAGQYF
TRBV10-3	-	many	TRBJ2-1	TGTGCCATCAGTGAGGCCGGGCCCAACAATGAGCAGTTCTTC	CAISEAGPNNEQFF
TRBV20-1	TRBD2	-	TRBJ2-3	TGCAGTGCTAGTCTTCGAGCGGGGGGTTCAGATACGCAGTATTTT	CSASLRAGGSDTQYF
TRBV6-5	-	-	TRBJ2-3	TGTGCCAGCAGTTTGACCTTCACAGATACGCAGTATTTT	CASSLTFTDTQYF
TRBV7-2	TRBD2	many	TRBJ2-3	TGTGCCAGCAGCTTGGGGGGCGGGAGGGCAAATACGCAGTATTTT	CASSLGGGRANTQYF
TRBV28	TRBD1	-	TRBJ1-1	TGTGCCAGCACCCCTCCCGTGGGACAGGGGGCCGGGGTCACTGAAGCTTTCTTT	CASTPPVGQGAGVTEAFF
TRBV4-2	TRBD2	-	TRBJ2-3	TGTGCCAGCAGCCAAGGGCTAGCGGGGGGGCTTCTCACAGATACGCAGTATTTT	CASSQGLAGGLLTDTQYF
TRBV10-3	TRBD1	few	TRBJ1-6	TGTGCCATCAGTGAGTCGAGGGACAGCCTGGGGTCACCCCTCCACTTT	CAISESRDSLGSPLHF
TRBV6-2/TRBV6-3	TRBD1	medium-sized	TRBJ1-5	TGTGCCAGCAGTTATCCGGGACAGGAAACCCAGCCCCAGCATTTT	CASSYPGQETQPQHF
TRBV7-2	-	-	TRBJ1-1	TGTGCCAGCAGCTCTCGCGATCGGGGGGTCACTGAAGCTTTCTTT	CASSSRDRGVTEAFF
TRBV6-2/TRBV6-3	TRBD1	many	TRBJ1-1	TGTGCCAGCAGGGACAACTACAGGGGTTGGAGCACTGAAGCTTTCTTT	CASRDNYRGWSTEAFF
TRBV18	TRBD1	-	TRBJ2-7	TGTGCCAGCTCACCACGCCAGGGGGCCGACGAGCAGTACTTC	CASSPRQGADEQYF
TRBV20-1	TRBD1	-	TRBJ1-5	TGCAGTGGTACGGGACAGTCATTAAATCAGCCCCAGCATTTT	CSGTGQSLNQPQHF
TRBV18	-	few	TRBJ2-1	TGTGCCAGCTCACCGAACTCCCTTGGGGGAATGGAGCAGTTCTTC	CASSPNSLGGMEQFF
TRBV18	-	-	TRBJ1-1	TGTGCCAGCTCACCACCTGTTGGGAGCCCTTTCGCTTTCTTT	CASSPPVGSPFAFF
TRBV6-2/TRBV6-3	-	-	TRBJ1-6	TGTGCCAGCAGTTACGAAGGGAAACGACGACAGACCCCCCTCCACTTT	CASSYEGKRRQTPLHF
TRBV20-1	-	many	TRBJ2-7	TGCAGTGCTGAAGCGGGCCACTACGAGCAGTACTTC	CSAEAGHYEQYF
TRBV5-1	-	few	TRBJ1-1	TGCGCCAGCAGCTACGAGGGAGGGGAGACTGAAGCTTTCTTT	CASSYEGGETEAFF
TRBV5-4	-	few	TRBJ1-6	TGTGCCAGCAGCCTTACACGGACGAATTCACCCCTCCACTTT	CASSLTRTNSPLHF
TRBV4-3	TRBD1	many	TRBJ1-1	TGCGCCAGCAGCCGAAAAAGGGCAAGGCAGGGGGGGACTGAAGCTTTCTTT	CASSRKRARQGGTEAFF
TRBV7-2	-	-	TRBJ2-1	TGTGCCAGCAGCTTAGCGCAGGGGTACAATGAGCAGTTCTTC	CASSLAQGYNEQFF
TRBV6-2/TRBV6-3	TRBD1	few	TRBJ1-5	TGTGCCAGCAGTTACCGCGACAGGGACAGCAATCAGCCCCAGAATTTT	CASSYRDRDSNQPQNF
TRBV20-1	TRBD2	few	TRBJ2-7	TGCAGTGCCCCCGGGACTAGCGGGGGAGAGCAGTACTTC	CSAPGTSGGEQYF
TRBV27	-	many	TRBJ2-7	TGTGCCAGCAGTTTATCCGGGACCTCCTACGAGCAGTACTTC	CASSLSGTSYEQYF
TRBV6-2/TRBV6-3	TRBD1	few	TRBJ2-1	TGTGCCAGCAGTTCCCTACCAGGGGGAGAGCAGTTCTTC	CASSSLPGGEQFF
TRBV7-9	-	-	TRBJ1-3	TGTGCCAGCAGCTTTGTAGGAAACTCTGGAAACACCATATATTTT	CASSFVGNSGNTIYF
TRBV4-1	-	-	TRBJ1-1	TGCGCCAGCAGCCAAGATCCCGTGGCAGGGACCCGGAACACTGAAGCTTTCTTT	CASSQDPVAGTRNTEAFF
TRBV29-1	-	few	TRBJ1-5	TGCAGCGTTGAGCATCCCTGGCCAGGACCTTATAATCAGCCCCAGAATTTT	CSVEHPWPGPYNQPQNF
TRBV3-1	-	few	TRBJ2-7	TGTGCCAGCAGCCACCCGGGTCTCCTAGTGGAGCAGTACTTC	CASSHPGLLVEQYF
TRBV9	TRBD2	few	TRBJ2-3	TGTGCCAGCAGCCTCTCCGGGGGGTTGGCAGATACGCAGTATTTT	CASSLSGGLADTQYF
TRBV6-5	TRBD1	many	TRBJ1-1	TGTGCCAGCAGTTACCTGGACAGGGGCACTGAAGCTTTCTTT	CASSYLDRGTEAFF
TRBV3-1	-	-	TRBJ2-2	TGTGCCAGCAGCCAGACGAGGATTCGATCGAACACCGGGGAGCTGTTTTTT	CASSQTRIRSNTGELFF
TRBV29-1	-	-	TRBJ2-7	TGCAGCGTGGGAGACACTAACTCCTACGAGCAGTACTTC	CSVGDTNSYEQYF
TRBV28	-	many	TRBJ2-2	TGTGCCAGCACCGAGGAACTAGCCACCGGGGAGCTGTTTTTT	CASTEELATGELFF
TRBV7-3	-	few	TRBJ1-1	TGTGCCAGCAGTTCCAATACCAACACTGAAGCTTTCTTT	CASSSNTNTEAFF
TRBV12-3/TRBV12-4	-	-	TRBJ1-5	TGTGCCAGCAGTTTACCCAATCAGCCCCAGCATTTT	CASSLPNQPQHF
TRBV5-1	TRBD1	-	TRBJ1-1	TGCGCCAGCAGCTCCCCCGGACAGGGAGCTTTCTTT	CASSSPGQGAFF
TRBV20-1	TRBD2	few	TRBJ2-7	TGCAGTGCAAAACCTAGCGGGGGGGCCCACGAGCAGTACTTC	CSAKPSGGAHEQYF